This TCR beta chain derives from a study of blood T cell repertoires in COVID-19. Original processing methods: Estimated nucleated cell counts came from reference gene primer amplification. TCRdb's table, derived via immunoSEQ multiplex PCR, lists solely in-frame clones and lacks some. V, J and clone size reflect that table, while D and trimming were determined from the DNA. The top ten hold roughly 1.2% of the sample, which has about 110,000 clones, around nine tenths seen once. This CDR3 has 14 residues. CDR1 GTSNPN and CDR2 SVGIG come from the germline V gene (reference sequence). The ends were cut back, 0 bases at V and 0 bases at J, with 8 bases in the middle.

The sequencing sample was made of peripheral blood. The rearrangement links TRBV30 to TRBJ1-1; D possibly corresponds to TRBD1 (5 bases). The TCR originated in a woman aged 30 to 39 with acute or convalescent COVID-19. The CDR3 nucleotides are TGTGCCTGGAGTGTAGCAGGGTTGAACACTGAAGCTTTCTTT. It translates to CAWSVAGLNTEAFF.